These 22 T cell receptor beta chains were sequenced from one sample in a study of radiation and T cells in renal cell carcinoma. Sequenced by immunoSEQ multiplex PCR; TCRdb stores in-frame clones only, minus some. The sample has around 81,000 clones, around four fifths seen once; the top ten hold under 10%. As to time point: blood 4 weeks post-SBRT, at nephrectomy. The treatment is: 15 Gy SBRT to primary tumor, nephrectomy 4 weeks later. Here the sequenced sample was blood, taken from a patient whose treatment included radiotherapy and nephrectomy. All receptors derive from a man aged 50-59 years with renal cell carcinoma.

This chain links TRBV13 with TRBJ1-4; D is unclear. The CDR3 is 11 residues long. The germline gives CDR1 PRHDT, CDR2 FYEKMQ (reference sequence). V lost 2 bases and J lost 5, with 0 bases in between. The CDR3 is CASSLNEKLFF. CDR3 nucleotides: TGTGCCAGCAGCTTAAATGAAAAACTGTTTTTT.

The V gene is TRBV5-1, the J gene TRBJ2-7, with 9 bases lining up with TRBD2. V was pared by 3 bases and J by 2 bases, with 6 bases of the junction left unmatched. The CDR3 has 15 residues. Germline V lookup: CDR1 SGHRS, CDR2 YFSETQ. The CDR3 is CASSWASGKAYEQYF. CDR3 in DNA: TGCGCCAGCAGCTGGGCTAGCGGGAAAGCCTACGAGCAGTACTTC.

CDR3 nucleotide sequence: TGTGCCAGCAGGGGCCAGTCCTACAATGAGCAGTTCTTC. Its protein is CASRGQSYNEQFF. The genes are TRBV28 and TRBJ2-1; no clear D gene. Trimming shortened V by 6 bases and J by 1 base, and 7 bases separated the two germline ends. There are 13 residues in the CDR3. Per the germline V gene, CDR1 is MDHEN and CDR2 is SYDVKM.

This chain joins TRBV7-9 and TRBJ2-7, with D possibly TRBD2 on 6 matching bases. V lost 5 bases and J lost 1, with 15 bases in between. Germline V gives CDR1 SEHNR, CDR2 FQNEAQ (reference sequence). The length of the CDR3 is 15 residues. This CDR3 reads CASSLGGSRSYEQYF. As DNA, the CDR3 is TGTGCCAGCAGCCTGGGGGGAAGCAGGTCCTACGAGCAGTACTTC.

V and J are TRBV11-1 and TRBJ1-6; 7 bases are a match to TRBD1. V trimming: 5 bases; J trimming: 6 bases; junction bases outside the gene matches: 7. CDR1 and CDR2 (germline): SGHAT, FQDESV (reference sequence). The length of the CDR3 is 15 residues. For the CDR3, the DNA is TGTGCCAGCAGCGCCCGGACAGGAGTTAATTCACCCCTCCACTTT. As protein: CASSARTGVNSPLHF.

This clone occurred a few times. The chain joins TRBV30 to TRBJ1-4; a possible D gene is TRBD1 (5 bases). Trimming took off 2 bases at V and 4 bases at J, with 11 bases between the two ends. Germline V CDR1 and CDR2: GTSNPN, SVGIG (reference sequence). The CDR3 runs 14 residues. CDR3: CAWSSGTGNEKLFF. In DNA form, the CDR3 reads TGTGCCTGGAGTTCCGGGACGGGTAATGAAAAACTGTTTTTT.

The chain recombines TRBV4-3 with TRBJ1-2; D unresolved. CDR1 LGHNA and CDR2 YSLEER come from the germline V gene. This CDR3 region has 13 residues. V lost 1 base and J lost 5, with 8 bases in between. The CDR3 reads CASSQVDGYGYTF. As DNA, the CDR3 is TGCGCCAGCAGCCAAGTAGATGGGTATGGCTACACCTTC.

The J gene is TRBJ1-3, the V gene TRBV19, with D possibly matching TRBD1 (6 bases). Deletions cut 3 bases from V and 2 bases from J, with 11 bases between. Germline CDR1 reads LNHDA; CDR2 reads SQIVND (reference sequence). The CDR3 is made up of 15 amino acids. The CDR3 DNA sequence: TGTGCCAGTAGTATGAGGGCAGGGGCTGGAAACACCATATATTTT. Translation: CASSMRAGAGNTIYF.

The chain links TRBV21-1 to TRBJ1-1. TRBV21-1 represents a pseudogene. This CDR3 region has 14 residues. The CDR3 loop is CASSNEGRPTEVFF. The CDR3 nucleotides are TGTGCCAGCAGCAACGAGGGGCGCCCAACTGAAGTTTTCTTT.

This chain uses TRBV5-1 with TRBJ1-1; the match to TRBD1 covers 9 bases. The CDR3 contains 14 residues. Germline V gene sequence: CDR1 SGHRS, CDR2 YFSETQ. With V trimmed by 0 bases and J by 3 bases, 0 bases remained unmatched. CDR3 protein: CASSLGTGDTEAFF. The CDR3 coding sequence is TGCGCCAGCAGCTTGGGGACAGGGGACACTGAAGCTTTCTTT.

The rearrangement links TRBV9 to TRBJ2-1; 15 bases map to TRBD2. This CDR3 has 16 residues. CDR1 SGDLS and CDR2 YYNGEE come from the germline V gene. The V and J ends lost 4 bases and 9 bases, in that order; junction bases with no gene match: 8. CDR3 sequence (DNA): TGTGCCAGCAGCTCGGGACTAGCGGGAGGTTTGGGTGAGCAGTTCTTC. It encodes CASSSGLAGGLGEQFF.

The chain combines TRBV6-5 with TRBJ2-7; 7 bases line up with TRBD2. The CDR3 runs to 16 residues. V lost 0 bases, J lost 1 base, and 6 bases stayed unmatched. The V gene's germline CDR1 is MNHEY and CDR2 SVGAGI. CDR3 region: CASSYSGGIVSYEQYF. The CDR3 nucleotides are TGTGCCAGCAGTTACTCGGGGGGGATCGTATCCTACGAGCAGTACTTC.

This clone was seen more than once but under ten times. The chain links TRBV27 to TRBJ1-5, with D uncertain. Germline-derived CDR1 and CDR2 are MNHEY and SMNVEV (reference sequence). The CDR3 extends over 12 amino acids. Trimming removed 5 bases at V and 7 bases at J, with 9 bases between. This CDR3 is CASSGIGQPQHF. As DNA, the CDR3 is TGTGCCAGCAGTGGAATCGGCCAGCCCCAGCATTTT.

The J gene is TRBJ1-1, the V gene TRBV21-1. TRBV21-1 counts as a pseudogene. The CDR3 covers 16 residues. For the CDR3, the DNA is TGTGCCAGCAGCAAAGACCTGTCTCAGGCGGGTCCTGAAGCTTTCTTT. This encodes CASSKDLSQAGPEAFF.

The chain employs TRBV11-2 and TRBJ2-7; D is unresolved. With 1 base removed from V and 3 bases from J, the gap between germline ends came to 10 bases. The CDR3 has 14 amino acids. Germline V gene sequence: CDR1 SGHAT, CDR2 FQNNGV. CDR3 loop: CASSLVSRHYEQYF. For the CDR3, the DNA is TGTGCCAGCAGCTTAGTCTCTAGACACTACGAGCAGTACTTC.

J is TRBJ1-1 and V is TRBV18; TRBD1 aligns across 9 bases. Germline CDR1 reads KGHSH; CDR2 reads LQKENI. The CDR3 loop spans 17 amino acids. The junction had 12 bases not matched to a gene; V was cut back by 2 bases and J by 5 bases. Here the CDR3 DNA reads TGTGCCAGCTCACCAAGAGCCCAGGGACAGGGTCTAACTGAAGCTTTCTTT. Protein sequence: CASSPRAQGQGLTEAFF.

The chain has TRBV19 and TRBJ1-4, with D possibly TRBD1 on 5 matching bases. CDR1 is LNHDA and CDR2 is SQIVND in the germline V gene (reference sequence). V was shortened by 10 bases and J by 11 bases, with 14 bases between the two germline ends. CDR3 size: 11 residues. Written as DNA, the CDR3 is TGTGCCACACACCGGGACGGGAAACTGTTTTTT. It specifies CATHRDGKLFF.

The chain is built from TRBV18 and TRBJ2-1; maybe TRBD1 (6 bases). CDR1 and CDR2 from the germline V gene are KGHSH and LQKENI. V gave up 8 bases and J gave up 1 base, with 12 bases separating them. This CDR3 contains 14 residues. The CDR3 loop reads CASTLQGSYNEQFF. CDR3 nucleotide sequence: TGTGCCAGCACACTACAGGGTTCCTACAATGAGCAGTTCTTC.

V usage is TRBV18 and J usage is TRBJ2-7, with unresolved D. The CDR3 consists of 19 residues. The ends were cut back, 2 bases at V and 0 bases at J, with 23 bases in the middle. Germline V gives CDR1 KGHSH, CDR2 LQKENI. The CDR3 loop reads CASSPSEYNHFKNSYEQYF. The CDR3 region has the DNA TGTGCCAGCTCACCATCGGAGTATAATCATTTCAAAAACTCCTACGAGCAGTACTTC. The full variable domain, completed using reference TRBV18 and TRBJ2-7, is NAGVMQNPRHLVRRRGQEARLRCSPMKGHSHVYWYRQLPEEGLKFMVYLQKENIIDESGMPKERFSAEFPKEGPSILRIQQVVRGDSAAYFCASSPSEYNHFKNSYEQYFGPGTRLTVT.

The genes are TRBV7-2 and TRBJ1-5; D unclear. The CDR3 extends over 16 amino acids. Germline V gene data show CDR1 as SGHTA and CDR2 as FQGNSA. V lost 3 bases, J lost 1 base, and 13 bases lay in between. The chain's CDR3 is CASSFGNSRSNQPQHF. DNA of the CDR3: TGTGCCAGCAGCTTTGGTAACAGTAGGAGCAATCAGCCCCAGCATTTT. The complete variable domain, with remaining parts taken from reference TRBV7-2 and TRBJ1-5, reads GAGVSQSPSNKVTEKGKDVELRCDPISGHTALYWYRQSLGQGLEFLIYFQGNSAPDKSGLPSDRFSAERTGGSVSTLTIQRTQQEDSAVYLCASSFGNSRSNQPQHFGDGTRLSIL.

This clone occurred once. The chain combines TRBV19 with TRBJ2-5; 8 bases match TRBD2. Per germline, CDR1 LNHDA and CDR2 SQIVND (reference sequence). V lost 3 bases and J lost 4; bases outside the gene matches: 10. The CDR3 runs to 16 residues. CDR3 residues: CASSIGGARSGETQYF. For the CDR3, the DNA is TGTGCCAGTAGTATCGGGGGGGCGAGGAGTGGAGAGACCCAGTACTTC.

The J gene is TRBJ1-1, the V gene TRBV27; D uncertain. The CDR3 length is 15 residues. V was trimmed by 0 bases and J by 0 bases, leaving 8 bases between them. Per germline, CDR1 MNHEY and CDR2 SMNVEV (reference sequence). This CDR3 is CASSLSASVNTEAFF. DNA for the CDR3: TGTGCCAGCAGTTTATCAGCCAGCGTGAACACTGAAGCTTTCTTT.